The source of this TCR beta chain is a study of vaccination and CD4 T cells after COVID-19. Study-level information: The authors used overlapping spike peptides from SARS-CoV-2, HCoV-NL63, HCoV-OC43 and HCoV-229E to stimulate cells.

Treatment defined: roughly 10-day PBMC culture with coronavirus spike peptide pools or control peptides (ViraFEST assay). Pre-COVID-19 pandemic sampling (2011-2018) yielded the unexposed donor's CD4+ T cells. With SARS-CoV-2 S/N and four cold-coronavirus spikes, unexposed-donor CD4+ T cells were probed, cells permitting. Sequenced with the Oncomine TCR Beta short-read assay was DNA taken from cultured CD4+ T cells. TCRdb redid the calling of the PCR reads with MiXCR, one entry per CDR3 protein. Among about 4,000 distinct CDR3 sequences, around 35% were seen once, and the ten largest hold 43%. The CDR3 is made up of 13 amino acids. With V trimmed by 6 bases and J by 3 bases, 3 bases remained unmatched. Germline loops: CDR1 MNHNS, CDR2 SASEGT. A word on this clonotype: What it binds is not known.

The genes are TRBV6-1 and TRBJ1-1; the match to TRBD1 covers 8 bases. The receptor's source is a human donor in good health. The sample was CD4+ T cells from blood, cultured in vitro. CDR3 in amino acids: CASREGQDTEAFF. The CDR3 DNA follows: TGTGCCAGCAGGGAGGGACAGGACACTGAAGCTTTCTTT.